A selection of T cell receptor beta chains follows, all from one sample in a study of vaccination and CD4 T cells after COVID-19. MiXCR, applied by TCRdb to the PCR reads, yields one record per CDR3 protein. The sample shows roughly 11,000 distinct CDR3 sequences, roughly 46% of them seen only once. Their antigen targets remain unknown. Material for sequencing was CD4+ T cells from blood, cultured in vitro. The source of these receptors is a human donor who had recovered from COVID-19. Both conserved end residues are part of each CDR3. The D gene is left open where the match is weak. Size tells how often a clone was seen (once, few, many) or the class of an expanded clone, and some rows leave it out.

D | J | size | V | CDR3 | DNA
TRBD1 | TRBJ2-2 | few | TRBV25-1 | CASCDRVGGELFF | TGTGCCAGCTGCGACAGGGTTGGCGGGGAGCTGTTTTTT
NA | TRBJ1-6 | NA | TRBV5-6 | CASSRAGGGVSPLHF | TGTGCCAGCAGCCGAGCGGGAGGGGGAGTTTCACCCCTCCACTTT
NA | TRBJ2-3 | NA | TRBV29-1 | CSVGGLDTQYF | TGCAGCGTCGGGGGGCTAGATACGCAGTATTTT
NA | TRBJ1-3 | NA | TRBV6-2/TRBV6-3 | CASSYSPASGNTIYF | TGTGCCAGCAGTTACTCCCCAGCCTCTGGAAACACCATATATTTT
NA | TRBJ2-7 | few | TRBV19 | CASSVEGRREQYF | TGTGCCAGTAGTGTAGAGGGTCGGAGGGAGCAGTACTTC
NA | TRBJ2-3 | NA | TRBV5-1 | CASSLTGDTQYF | TGCGCCAGCAGCCTAACAGGGGATACGCAGTATTTT
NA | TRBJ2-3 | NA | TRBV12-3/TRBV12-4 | CASSLGESSDTQYF | TGTGCCAGCAGTTTGGGGGAGTCTTCAGATACGCAGTATTTT
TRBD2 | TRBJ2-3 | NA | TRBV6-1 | CASRTGLAGTDTQYF | TGTGCCAGCAGGACGGGACTAGCGGGGACGGATACGCAGTATTTT
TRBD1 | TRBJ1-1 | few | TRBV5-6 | CASSLQGVGTEAFF | TGTGCCAGCAGCTTGCAGGGGGTGGGGACTGAAGCTTTCTTT
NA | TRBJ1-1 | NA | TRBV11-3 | CASKGRGMSTEAFF | TGTGCCAGCAAGGGACGGGGGATGAGCACTGAAGCTTTCTTT
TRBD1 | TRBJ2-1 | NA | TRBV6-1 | CASSEARGQPFF | TGTGCCAGCAGTGAAGCTCGGGGACAGCCGTTCTTC
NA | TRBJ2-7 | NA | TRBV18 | CASSTSGGAEYF | TGTGCCAGCTCAACCTCAGGAGGGGCGGAGTACTTC
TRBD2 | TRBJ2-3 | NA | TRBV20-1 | CSARDPRVKAGGLDTQYF | TGCAGTGCTAGAGATCCCAGAGTAAAAGCGGGGGGCCTAGATACGCAGTATTTT
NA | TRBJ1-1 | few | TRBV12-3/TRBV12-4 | CASSLSGVGNKTEAFF | TGTGCCAGCAGTTTATCGGGGGTCGGAAACAAAACTGAAGCTTTCTTT
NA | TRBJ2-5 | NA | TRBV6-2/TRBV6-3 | CASRNLASQETQYF | TGTGCCAGCAGAAATCTAGCGTCCCAAGAGACCCAGTACTTC
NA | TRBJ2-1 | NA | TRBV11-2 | CASSLKGSGNEQFF | TGTGCCAGCAGCTTAAAAGGCTCGGGCAATGAGCAGTTCTTC
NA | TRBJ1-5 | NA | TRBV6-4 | CASSAFQGSGQPQHF | TGTGCCAGCAGTGCCTTCCAGGGCTCGGGGCAGCCCCAGCATTTT
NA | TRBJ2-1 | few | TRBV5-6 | CASSRVRGNEQFF | TGTGCCAGCAGCCGCGTTCGGGGGAATGAGCAGTTCTTC
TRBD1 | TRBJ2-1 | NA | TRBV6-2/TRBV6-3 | CASSFRTGKYNEQFF | TGTGCCAGCAGTTTCCGGACAGGGAAATACAATGAGCAGTTCTTC
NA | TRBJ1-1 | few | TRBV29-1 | CSVVPVTEAFF | TGCAGCGTTGTACCAGTAACTGAAGCTTTCTTT
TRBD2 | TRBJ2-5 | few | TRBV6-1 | CASRRSTSGGETQYF | TGTGCCAGCAGAAGATCGACTAGCGGGGGAGAGACCCAGTACTTC
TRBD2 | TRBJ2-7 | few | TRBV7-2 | CASTKGPGGAEQYF | TGTGCCAGCACCAAGGGTCCGGGGGGGGCCGAGCAGTACTTC
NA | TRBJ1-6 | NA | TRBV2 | CASSSSFRDGSPLHF | TGTGCCAGCAGTTCTTCATTCCGGGACGGTTCACCCCTCCACTTT
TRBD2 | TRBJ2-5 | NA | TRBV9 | CASSETSGGPQETQYF | TGTGCCAGCAGCGAGACTAGCGGGGGGCCTCAAGAGACCCAGTACTTC
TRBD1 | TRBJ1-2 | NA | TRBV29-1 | CSLLDPTGGRRKGYTF | TGCAGCCTCCTGGACCCTACAGGGGGACGAAGGAAGGGCTACACCTTC
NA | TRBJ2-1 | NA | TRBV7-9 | CASSSLPGWDHNEQFF | TGTGCCAGCAGCTCACTCCCGGGCTGGGACCACAATGAGCAGTTCTTC
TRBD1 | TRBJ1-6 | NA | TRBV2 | CASGDRVGSPLHF | TGTGCCAGCGGGGACAGGGTCGGTTCACCCCTCCACTTT
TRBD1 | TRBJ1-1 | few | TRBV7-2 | CASSPRTGENTEAFF | TGTGCCAGCAGCCCGAGAACAGGGGAGAACACTGAAGCTTTCTTT
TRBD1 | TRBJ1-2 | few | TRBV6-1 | CALRQGASMGYTF | TGTGCCCTGAGACAGGGGGCTAGTATGGGCTACACCTTC
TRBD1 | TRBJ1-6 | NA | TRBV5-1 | CASRTGDNSPLHF | TGCGCCAGCAGGACAGGGGATAATTCACCCCTCCACTTT